This T cell receptor (beta chain) was obtained from a study of cytomegalovirus exposure and HLA in healthy donors. The PCR employed 60 Vbeta primers together with 13 Jbeta primers. The method was immunoSEQ multiplex PCR; TCRdb's version includes in-frame clones alone and lacks a portion of them. The repertoire consists of some 150,000 clones, with 78% occurring once and the leading ten covering under 3%. J was trimmed by 10 bases and V by 4 bases; bases with no gene match: 3. Germline V lookup: CDR1 MNHNS, CDR2 SASEGT. This CDR3 is 12 amino acids long. The origin of this receptor is a man aged 35 to 55 in good health and CMV-seropositive. The material sequenced was PBMCs. The chain links TRBV6-1 to TRBJ2-7; 11 nucleotides line up with TRBD2. In DNA form, the CDR3 reads TGTGCCAGCAGTGTAGCGGGAGGGCCCCAGTACTTC. Amino acids: CASSVAGGPQYF.